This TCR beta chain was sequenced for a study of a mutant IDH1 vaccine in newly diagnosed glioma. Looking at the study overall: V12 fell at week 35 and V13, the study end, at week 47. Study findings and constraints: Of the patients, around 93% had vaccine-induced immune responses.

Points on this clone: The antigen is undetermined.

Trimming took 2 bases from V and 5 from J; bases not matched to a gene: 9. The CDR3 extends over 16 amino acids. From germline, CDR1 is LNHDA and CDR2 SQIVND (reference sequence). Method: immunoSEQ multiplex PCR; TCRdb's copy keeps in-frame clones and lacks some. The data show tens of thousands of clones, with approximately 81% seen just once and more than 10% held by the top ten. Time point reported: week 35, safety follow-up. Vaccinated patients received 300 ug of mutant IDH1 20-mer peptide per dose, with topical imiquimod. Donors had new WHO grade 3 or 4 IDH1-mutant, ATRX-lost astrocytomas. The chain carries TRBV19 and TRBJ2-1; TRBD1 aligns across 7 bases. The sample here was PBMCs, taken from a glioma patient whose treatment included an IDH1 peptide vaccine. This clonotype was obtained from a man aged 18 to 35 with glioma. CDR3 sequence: CASSITGQRRDNEQFF. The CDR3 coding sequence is TGTGCCAGTAGTATAACGGGACAGCGCAGAGACAATGAGCAGTTCTTC.